The entry below gives a single TCR beta chain sequence along with its context. Its antigen is not known. Germline CDR1 is MNHEY and CDR2 is SVGEGT. This CDR3 has 14 amino acids. The V and J ends lost 6 bases and 2 bases, in that order; junction bases with no gene match: 5. Sequenced with the Oncomine TCR Beta short-read assay was DNA taken from cultured CD4+ T cells. Genomic DNA was isolated from CD4+ T cells that had been cultured. TCRdb recomputed calls from the PCR reads with MiXCR, one row per CDR3 protein. The sample contains some 18,000 distinct CDR3 sequences, 78% of which appear only once. The treatment here: roughly ten-day PBMC culture with coronavirus spike peptide pools or control peptides (ViraFEST assay). This entry is derived from a study of vaccination and CD4 T cells after COVID-19. The wider study: Two of the convalescents were Hispanic, and convalescents were six males and four females. The interval from dose two to post-vaccine sampling had a median of 72 days, and it ranged from 14 to 241. Study-wide points: Vaccine-specific clones numbering 304 of 307 showed spike mono-reactivity in convalescent patients.

Sequences were derived from CD4+ T cells from blood, cultured in vitro, sampled after SARS-CoV-2 vaccination. The V gene is TRBV6-2 or TRBV6-3, the J gene TRBJ2-3; 7 positions match TRBD2. This receptor was taken from a human donor who received a COVID-19 vaccine. CDR3: CASRPGLHTDTQYF. The DNA of the CDR3 is TGTGCCAGCAGGCCGGGACTACACACAGATACGCAGTATTTT.